This TCR beta chain is from a study of T cell responses to AZD1222 COVID-19 vaccine. The CDR3 has 15 residues. From germline, CDR1 is SGHDN and CDR2 FVKESK. With 1 base removed from V and 5 bases from J, the gap between germline ends came to 14 bases. Study-wide results and limits: Just a handful of AZD1222 recipients were seropositive at baseline. Repertoire sampling was restricted to post-peak T cell response timepoints.

Generated by immunoSEQ multiplex PCR, the TCRdb table keeps only in-frame clones and is missing some. This sample has roughly 100,000 clones, with more than 75% found just once. A note on this clone: The antigen remains undetermined.

The material was peripheral blood, obtained on day 0 of AZD1222 vaccination. This receptor was taken from an adult in good health. V gene TRBV14 combines with J gene TRBJ1-1; tentative D call: TRBD1 (5 bases). The CDR3 DNA follows: TGTGCCAGCAGCCAAGTTCCAGGGTATGTTACTGAAGCTTTCTTT. Protein: CASSQVPGYVTEAFF.